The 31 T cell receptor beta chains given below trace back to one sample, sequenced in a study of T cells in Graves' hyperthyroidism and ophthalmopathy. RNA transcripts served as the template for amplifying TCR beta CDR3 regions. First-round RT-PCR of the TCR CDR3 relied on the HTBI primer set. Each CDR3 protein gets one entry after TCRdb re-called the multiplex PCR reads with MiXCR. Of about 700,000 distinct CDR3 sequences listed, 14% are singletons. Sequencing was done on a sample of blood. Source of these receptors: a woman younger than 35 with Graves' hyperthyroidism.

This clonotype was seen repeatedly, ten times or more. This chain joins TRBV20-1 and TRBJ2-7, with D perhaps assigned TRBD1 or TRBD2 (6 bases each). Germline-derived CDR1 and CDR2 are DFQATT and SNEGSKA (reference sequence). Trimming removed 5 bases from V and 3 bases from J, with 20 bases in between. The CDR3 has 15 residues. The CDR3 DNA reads TGCAGTGCTCAGAGAGGGGGGCGGCACGTCTACGAGCAGTACTTC. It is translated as CSAQRGGRHVYEQYF.

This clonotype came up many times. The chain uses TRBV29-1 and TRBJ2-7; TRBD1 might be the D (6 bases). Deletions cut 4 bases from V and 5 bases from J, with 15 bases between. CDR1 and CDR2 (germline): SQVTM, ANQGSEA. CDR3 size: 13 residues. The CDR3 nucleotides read TGCAGCGTTGTCAGGGACACCGTCCACGAGCAGTACTTC. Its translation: CSVVRDTVHEQYF.

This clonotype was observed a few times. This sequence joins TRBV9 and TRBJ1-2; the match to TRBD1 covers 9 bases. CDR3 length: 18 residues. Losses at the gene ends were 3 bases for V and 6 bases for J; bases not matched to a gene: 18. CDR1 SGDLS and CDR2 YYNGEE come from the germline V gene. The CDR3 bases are TGTGCCAGCAGCGCACCTGTCTTTTCCGGGACAGGGATTAATGGCTACACCTTC. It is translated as CASSAPVFSGTGINGYTF.

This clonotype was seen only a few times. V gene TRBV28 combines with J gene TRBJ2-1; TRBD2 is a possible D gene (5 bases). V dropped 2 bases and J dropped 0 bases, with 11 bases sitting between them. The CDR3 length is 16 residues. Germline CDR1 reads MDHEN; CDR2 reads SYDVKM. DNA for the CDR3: TGTGCCAGCAGTTTAGAGGGTCCACGCTCCTACAATGAGCAGTTCTTC. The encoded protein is CASSLEGPRSYNEQFF.

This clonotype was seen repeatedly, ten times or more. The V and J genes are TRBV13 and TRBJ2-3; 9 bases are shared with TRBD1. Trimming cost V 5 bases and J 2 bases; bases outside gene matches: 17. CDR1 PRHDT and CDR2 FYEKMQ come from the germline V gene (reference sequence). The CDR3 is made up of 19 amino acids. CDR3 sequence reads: CASSGPPDEGQGYTDTQYF. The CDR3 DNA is TGTGCCAGCAGCGGGCCCCCCGACGAGGGACAGGGATACACAGATACGCAGTATTTT.

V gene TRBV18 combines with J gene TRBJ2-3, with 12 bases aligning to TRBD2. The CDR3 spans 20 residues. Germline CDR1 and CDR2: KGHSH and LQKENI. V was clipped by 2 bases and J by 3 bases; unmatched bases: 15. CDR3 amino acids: CASSPKTSGSLRGSTDTQYF. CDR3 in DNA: TGTGCCAGCTCACCAAAGACTAGCGGGAGCCTCCGGGGTTCGACAGATACGCAGTATTTT.

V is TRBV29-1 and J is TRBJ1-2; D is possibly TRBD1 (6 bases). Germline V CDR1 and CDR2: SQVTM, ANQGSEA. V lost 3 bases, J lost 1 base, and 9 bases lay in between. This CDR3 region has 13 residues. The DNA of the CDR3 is TGCAGCGTTGACAAGGGGGATAACTATGGCTACACCTTC. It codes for CSVDKGDNYGYTF.

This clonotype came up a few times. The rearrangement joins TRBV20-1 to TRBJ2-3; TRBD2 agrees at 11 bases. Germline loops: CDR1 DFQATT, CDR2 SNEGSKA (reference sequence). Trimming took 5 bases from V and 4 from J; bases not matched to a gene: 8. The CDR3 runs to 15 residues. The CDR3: CSALLAGGGADTQYF. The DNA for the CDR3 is TGCAGTGCTCTTCTAGCGGGAGGTGGGGCAGATACGCAGTATTTT.

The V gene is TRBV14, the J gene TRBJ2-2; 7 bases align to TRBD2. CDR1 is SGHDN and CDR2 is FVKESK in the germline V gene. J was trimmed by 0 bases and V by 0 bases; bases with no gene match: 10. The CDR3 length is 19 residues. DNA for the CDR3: TGTGCCAGCAGCCAAGAAGCGATCCATAGCGGGCCGAACACCGGGGAGCTGTTTTTT. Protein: CASSQEAIHSGPNTGELFF.

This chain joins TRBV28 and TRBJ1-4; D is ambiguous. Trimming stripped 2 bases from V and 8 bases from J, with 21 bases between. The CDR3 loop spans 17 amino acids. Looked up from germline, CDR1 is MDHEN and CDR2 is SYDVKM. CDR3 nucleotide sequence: TGTGCCAGCAGTTTAATCGGTTCCTCGTTAGGGTGGGAAAAACTGTTTTTT. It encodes CASSLIGSSLGWEKLFF.

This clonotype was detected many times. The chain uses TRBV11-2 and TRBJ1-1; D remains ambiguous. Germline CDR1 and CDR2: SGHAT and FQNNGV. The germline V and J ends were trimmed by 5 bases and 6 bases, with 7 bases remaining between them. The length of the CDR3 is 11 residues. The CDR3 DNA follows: TGTGCCAGCAGCGATCAGGCTGAAGCTTTCTTT. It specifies CASSDQAEAFF.

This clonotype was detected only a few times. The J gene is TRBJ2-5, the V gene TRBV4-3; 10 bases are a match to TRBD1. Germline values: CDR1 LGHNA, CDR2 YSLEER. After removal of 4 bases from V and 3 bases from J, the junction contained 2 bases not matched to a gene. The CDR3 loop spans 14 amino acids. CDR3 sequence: CASSRTGGEETQYF. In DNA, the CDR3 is TGCGCCAGCAGCCGGACAGGGGGGGAAGAGACCCAGTACTTC.

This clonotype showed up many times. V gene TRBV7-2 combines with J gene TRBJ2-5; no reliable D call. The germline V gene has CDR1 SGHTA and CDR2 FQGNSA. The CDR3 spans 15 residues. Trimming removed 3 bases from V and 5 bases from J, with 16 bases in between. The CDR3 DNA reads TGTGCCAGCAGCTTTTATTCCCACACGACGGAGACCCAGTACTTC. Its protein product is CASSFYSHTTETQYF.

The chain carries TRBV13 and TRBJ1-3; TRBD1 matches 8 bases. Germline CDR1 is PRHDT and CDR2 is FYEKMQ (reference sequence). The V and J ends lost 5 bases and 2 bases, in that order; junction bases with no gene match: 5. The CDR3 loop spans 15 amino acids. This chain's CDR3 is CASSLDRGTGNTIYF. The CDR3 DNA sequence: TGTGCCAGCAGCCTAGACAGGGGCACTGGAAACACCATATATTTT.

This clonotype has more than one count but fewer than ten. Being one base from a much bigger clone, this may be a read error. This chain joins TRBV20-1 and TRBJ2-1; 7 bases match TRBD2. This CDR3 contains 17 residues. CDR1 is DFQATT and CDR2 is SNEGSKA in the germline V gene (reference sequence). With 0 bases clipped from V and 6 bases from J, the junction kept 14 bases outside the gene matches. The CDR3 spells CSARELTGGRMGNEQFF. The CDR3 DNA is TGCAGTGCTAGAGAACTTACTGGCGGGAGAATGGGCAATGAGCAGTTCTTC.

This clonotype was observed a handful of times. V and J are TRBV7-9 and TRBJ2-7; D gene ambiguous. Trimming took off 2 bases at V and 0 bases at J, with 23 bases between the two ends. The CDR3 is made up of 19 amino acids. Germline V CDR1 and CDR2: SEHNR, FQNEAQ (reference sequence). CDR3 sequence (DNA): TGTGCCAGCAGCTTATCATTGACGGGCGGTCGGACCAGCTCCTACGAGCAGTACTTC. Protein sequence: CASSLSLTGGRTSSYEQYF.

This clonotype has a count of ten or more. In DNA, the CDR3 is TGTGCCAGCAGCCAGACTCCGGGCTACGAGCAGTACTTC. Its protein product is CASSQTPGYEQYF. The chain links TRBV13 to TRBJ2-7; D is uncertain. Per germline, CDR1 PRHDT and CDR2 FYEKMQ (reference sequence). Deletions cut 5 bases from V and 3 bases from J, with 11 bases between. This CDR3 contains 13 residues.

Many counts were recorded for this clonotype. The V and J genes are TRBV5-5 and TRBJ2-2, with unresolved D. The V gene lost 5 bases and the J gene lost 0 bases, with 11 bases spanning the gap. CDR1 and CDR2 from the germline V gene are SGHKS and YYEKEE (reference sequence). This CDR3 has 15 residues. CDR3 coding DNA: TGTGCCAGCAGGCCCGGTGCGGCGAACACCGGGGAGCTGTTTTTT. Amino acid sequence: CASRPGAANTGELFF.

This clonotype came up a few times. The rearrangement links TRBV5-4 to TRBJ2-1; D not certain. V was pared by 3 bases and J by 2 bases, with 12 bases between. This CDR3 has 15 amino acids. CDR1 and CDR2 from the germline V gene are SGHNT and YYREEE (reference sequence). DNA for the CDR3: TGTGCCAGCAGCTGGGGAAGCTCGGCCTACAATGAGCAGTTCTTC. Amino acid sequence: CASSWGSSAYNEQFF. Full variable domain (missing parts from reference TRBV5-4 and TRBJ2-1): ETGVTQSPTHLIKTRGQQVTLRCSSQSGHNTVSWYQQALGQGPQFIFQYYREEENGRGNFPPRFSGLQFPNYSSELNVNALELDDSALYLCASSWGSSAYNEQFFGPGTRLTVL.

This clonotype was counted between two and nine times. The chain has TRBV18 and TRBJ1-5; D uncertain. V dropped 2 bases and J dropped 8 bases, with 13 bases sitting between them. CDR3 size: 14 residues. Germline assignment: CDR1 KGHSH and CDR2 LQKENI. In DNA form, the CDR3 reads TGTGCCAGCTCACCAGTTTCTCGGGAGGAGCCCCAGCATTTT. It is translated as CASSPVSREEPQHF.

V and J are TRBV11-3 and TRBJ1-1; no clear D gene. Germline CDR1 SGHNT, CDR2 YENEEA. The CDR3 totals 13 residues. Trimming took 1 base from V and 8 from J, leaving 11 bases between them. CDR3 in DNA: TGTGCCAGCAGCTTAGGACCGAGATGGGAAGCTTTCTTT. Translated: CASSLGPRWEAFF.

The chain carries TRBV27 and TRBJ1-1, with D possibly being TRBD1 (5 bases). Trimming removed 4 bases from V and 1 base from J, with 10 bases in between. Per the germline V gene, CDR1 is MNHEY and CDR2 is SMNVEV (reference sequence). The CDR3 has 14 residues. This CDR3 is CASSSAGWNTEAFF. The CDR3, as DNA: TGTGCCAGCAGTTCTGCAGGGTGGAACACTGAAGCTTTCTTT.

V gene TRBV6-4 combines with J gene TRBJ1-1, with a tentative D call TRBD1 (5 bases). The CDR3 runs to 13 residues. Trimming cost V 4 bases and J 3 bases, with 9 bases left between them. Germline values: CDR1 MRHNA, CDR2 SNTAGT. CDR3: CASSVQTDTEAFF. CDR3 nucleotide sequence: TGTGCCAGCAGTGTTCAGACAGACACTGAAGCTTTCTTT.

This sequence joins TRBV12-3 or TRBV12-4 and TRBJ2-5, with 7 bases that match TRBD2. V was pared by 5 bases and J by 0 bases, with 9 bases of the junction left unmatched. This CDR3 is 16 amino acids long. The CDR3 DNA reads TGTGCCAGCAGTCAGCGTAATAGCGGGTACCAAGAGACCCAGTACTTC. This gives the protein CASSQRNSGYQETQYF.

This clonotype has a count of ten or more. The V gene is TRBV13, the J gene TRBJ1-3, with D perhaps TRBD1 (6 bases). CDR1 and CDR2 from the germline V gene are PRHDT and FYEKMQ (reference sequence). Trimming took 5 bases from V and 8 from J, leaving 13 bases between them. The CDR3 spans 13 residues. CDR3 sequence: CASSPRQAYTIYF. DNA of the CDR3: TGTGCCAGCAGCCCGAGACAGGCGTACACCATATATTTT.

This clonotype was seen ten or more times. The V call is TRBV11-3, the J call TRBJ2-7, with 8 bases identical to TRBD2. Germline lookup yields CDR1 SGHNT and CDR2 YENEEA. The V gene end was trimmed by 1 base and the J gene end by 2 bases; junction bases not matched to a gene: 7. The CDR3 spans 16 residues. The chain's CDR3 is CASSLAGGPPAYEQYF. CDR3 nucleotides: TGTGCCAGCAGCTTAGCGGGAGGGCCGCCTGCCTACGAGCAGTACTTC.

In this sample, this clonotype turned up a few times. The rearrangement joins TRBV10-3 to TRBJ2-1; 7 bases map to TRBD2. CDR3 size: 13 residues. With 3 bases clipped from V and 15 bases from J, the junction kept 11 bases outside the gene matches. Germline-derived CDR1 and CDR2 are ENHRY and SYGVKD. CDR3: CAISEVERDAPFF. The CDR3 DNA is TGTGCCATCAGTGAAGTTGAGCGGGACGCCCCGTTCTTC.

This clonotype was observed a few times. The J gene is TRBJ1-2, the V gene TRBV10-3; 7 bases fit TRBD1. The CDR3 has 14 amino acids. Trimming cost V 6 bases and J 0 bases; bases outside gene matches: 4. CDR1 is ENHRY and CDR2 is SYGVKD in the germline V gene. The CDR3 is CAIRPGQPNYGYTF. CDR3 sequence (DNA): TGTGCCATCAGGCCGGGACAGCCTAACTATGGCTACACCTTC.

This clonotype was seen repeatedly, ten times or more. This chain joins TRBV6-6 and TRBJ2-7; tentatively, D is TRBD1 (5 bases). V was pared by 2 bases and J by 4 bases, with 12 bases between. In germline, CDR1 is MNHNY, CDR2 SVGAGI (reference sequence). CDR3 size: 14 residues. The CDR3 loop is CASSYGASPYEQYF. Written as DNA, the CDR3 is TGTGCCAGCAGTTACGGGGCCAGCCCATACGAGCAGTACTTC.

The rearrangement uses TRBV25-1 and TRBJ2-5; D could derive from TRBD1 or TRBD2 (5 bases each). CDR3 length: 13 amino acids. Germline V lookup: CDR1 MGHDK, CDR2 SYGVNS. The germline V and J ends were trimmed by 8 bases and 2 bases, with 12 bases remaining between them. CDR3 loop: CASGDRTQETQYF. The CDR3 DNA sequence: TGTGCCAGCGGGGACCGAACACAAGAGACCCAGTACTTC. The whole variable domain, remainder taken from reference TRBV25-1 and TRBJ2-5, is EADIYQTPRYLVIGTGKKITLECSQTMGHDKMYWYQQDPGMELHLIHYSYGVNSTEKGDLSSESTVSRIRTEHFPLTLESARPSHTSQYLCASGDRTQETQYFGPGTRLLVL.

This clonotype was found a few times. CDR3 sequence (DNA): TGTGCCAGCAGTTTTGGGCTTCCGTGGAGCACAGATACGCAGTATTTT. Protein product: CASSFGLPWSTDTQYF. The chain links TRBV28 to TRBJ2-3; D is ambiguous. Germline V gene lookup returns CDR1 MDHEN and CDR2 SYDVKM. V was shortened by 3 bases and J by 0 bases, with 13 bases between the two germline ends. The CDR3 sequence is 16 residues long. Full variable domain (remainder filled in from reference TRBV28 and TRBJ2-3): DVKVTQSSRYLVKRTGEKVFLECVQDMDHENMFWYRQDPGLGLRLIYFSYDVKMKEKGDIPEGYSVSREKKERFSLILESASTNQTSMYLCASSFGLPWSTDTQYFGPGTRLTVL.